This T cell receptor beta chain was identified during a study of immune evolution from preneoplasia to lung adenocarcinoma. TCRdb's copy holds only in-frame clones and misses some; the assay was immunoSEQ multiplex PCR. The sample carries 8,500 to 14,000 clones, around 76% recorded once. The CDR3 covers 20 residues. V was pared by 4 bases and J by 2 bases, with 20 bases of the junction left unmatched. Germline lookup yields CDR1 LNHDA and CDR2 SQIVND (reference sequence). This clonotype was obtained from a person aged 55 to 79 with lung adenocarcinoma. J is TRBJ2-1 and V is TRBV19, with TRBD1 identical over 7 bases. Specimen: FFPE minimally invasive lung adenocarcinoma tissue. CDR3 sequence reads: CASSTQRQHPGQSPYNEQFF. DNA of the CDR3: TGTGCCAGTAGTACACAACGCCAGCATCCGGGACAGAGCCCCTACAATGAGCAGTTCTTC.